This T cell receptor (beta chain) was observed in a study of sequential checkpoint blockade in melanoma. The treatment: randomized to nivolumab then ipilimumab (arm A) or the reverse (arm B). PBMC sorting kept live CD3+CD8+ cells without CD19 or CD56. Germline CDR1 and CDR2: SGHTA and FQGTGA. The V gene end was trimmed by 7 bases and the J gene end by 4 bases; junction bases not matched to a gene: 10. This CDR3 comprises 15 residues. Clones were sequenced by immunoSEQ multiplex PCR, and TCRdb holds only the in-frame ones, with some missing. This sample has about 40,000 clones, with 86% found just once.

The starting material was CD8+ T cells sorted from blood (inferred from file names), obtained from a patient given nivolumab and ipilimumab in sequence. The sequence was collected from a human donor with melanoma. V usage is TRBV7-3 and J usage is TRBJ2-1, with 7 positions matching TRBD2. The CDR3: CASTLGVAGYNEQFF. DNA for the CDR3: TGTGCCAGCACCTTGGGGGTAGCGGGTTACAATGAGCAGTTCTTC.